This T cell receptor (beta chain) was recorded in a study of OX40 agonist ivuxolimab in advanced cancers. Background for the entire study: Ivuxolimab was an agonistic, fully human IgG2 monoclonal antibody directed against OX40 (CD134), a costimulatory receptor. Intravenous ivuxolimab was administered to patients every 2 weeks at six dose levels: 0.01, 0.1, 0.3, 1.5, 3 and 10 mg/kg. Among the roughly 50 dose-escalation patients, approximately 20 had hepatocellular carcinoma, about 15 melanoma, 9 renal cell carcinoma and 9 head and neck cancer. In the dose-escalation cohort, around four fifths of patients were male, and the mean age was roughly 60 years with a range of roughly 23 to 79. Patients were allowed to have had prior anti-PD-1, anti-PD-L1 or anti-CTLA-4 therapy, and around 43% of the dose-escalation patients had been treated with checkpoint inhibitors. Partial responses occurred in three dose-escalation patients, of whom one had hepatocellular carcinoma and two had cutaneous melanoma. The purpose of peripheral TCRbeta sequencing was to test whether ivuxolimab changed TCR sequence diversity and led to clonal T-cell expansion. The paper covers the monotherapy dose-escalation part of the phase I ivuxolimab trial, which included N = 52 patients. Findings and caveats that apply to the study as a whole: In the 0.1-3.0 mg/kg groups, partial responders had among the lowest normalized peripheral clonal expansion, particularly in CD8+ T cells. Clonal expansion of both CD4+ and CD8+ blood T cells was observed from baseline to week 6 at doses 0.1 to 3.0 mg/kg. After ivuxolimab, CD8+ T cells had more expanded clones than CD4+ T cells on average. Low levels of normalized T-cell clonal expansion were also seen in some patients who did not respond. Which antigens the clonally expanded peripheral T cells were specific for was not determined.

Notes on this clone: No cognate antigen has been identified for it. Base qualities are not recorded, but no much larger clone differs from it by a single base.

From the cysteine up to the phenylalanine, the CDR3 has a length of 14 residues. The CDR3 DNA has 42 bases and is translated from base 1. Looking up the germline V gene yields CDR1 MNHGY and CDR2 SAAAGT. The junction shows trimming of 4 bases on V and 2 bases on J, plus 11 bases between the germline ends. The trial excluded patients who had a history of autoimmune disease or who were on systemic immunosuppression. In every dose cohort, peripheral blood was drawn for TCR sequencing at baseline, cycle 4 day 1, and cycle 7 day 1. The samples were taken from a phase I, first-in-human, multicenter, open-label dose-escalation trial of ivuxolimab. Adults with locally advanced or metastatic melanoma, renal cell carcinoma, hepatocellular carcinoma or head and neck squamous cell carcinoma were enrolled in the trial. Before TCR sequencing, CD4+ and CD8+ T cells were separately sorted from peripheral blood. For sequencing of the TCRbeta CDR3 region, genomic DNA was extracted from the sorted cells. The immunoSEQ Assay was used to sequence the TCRbeta CDR3 regions. Not all clones reach the TCRdb copy of this immuneACCESS table, which keeps in-frame sequences only. Checked studies attribute under half of the gap to unresolved V genes and leave the rest unexplained. Counted in this sample were approximately 80,000 clones; about 90% of them appeared once. 0.25% to 0.35% of the sample comes from the top ten.

This specimen consisted of CD4+ or CD8+ T cells sorted from blood, obtained in a trial of the OX40 agonist ivuxolimab. Recombination joined TRBV6-8 with TRBJ1-2; confidence is insufficient to name the D gene. The receptor comes from an adult with an advanced solid tumor such as melanoma, head and neck, liver or kidney cancer. The encoded CDR3 is CASSSPHPNYGYTF. The DNA sequence is as follows: TGTGCCAGCAGTTCACCTCACCCAAACTATGGCTACACCTTC.